Listed below are T cell receptor beta chains from one sample, sequenced in a study of Graves' ophthalmopathy and Graves' hyperthyroidism. TCRdb re-called the multiplex PCR reads with MiXCR, one entry per CDR3 protein. The sample includes about 220,000 distinct CDR3 sequences, about 22% of them seen just once. Sample: peripheral blood. These receptors were collected from a woman in her fifties or sixties with Graves' ophthalmopathy. Each CDR3 is given with its conserved first and last residue. A D gene is named only where the DNA matches it firmly. Rows give clone size only sometimes, using once, few, many, or a class for an expanded clone.

D gene	clone size	V gene	J gene	CDR3 protein	CDR3 DNA
.	many	TRBV6-1	TRBJ2-7	CASSEAYHKTYEQYF	TGTGCCAGCAGTGAAGCGTACCACAAGACCTACGAGCAGTACTTC
.	.	TRBV6-1	TRBJ1-1	CASTIQGYTEAFF	TGTGCCAGCACCATACAGGGTTACACTGAAGCTTTCTTT
.	many	TRBV6-5	TRBJ1-1	CASSTHRGAFF	TGTGCCAGCAGTACCCATAGAGGGGCTTTCTTT
.	.	TRBV6-2/TRBV6-3	TRBJ2-7	CASSYTSLGVEQYF	TGTGCCAGCAGTTACACGTCCCTGGGAGTCGAGCAGTACTTC
TRBD2	many	TRBV27	TRBJ2-7	CASSLGGRFNEQYF	TGTGCCAGCAGTTTGGGCGGGAGGTTCAACGAGCAGTACTTC
.	.	TRBV6-2/TRBV6-3	TRBJ1-6	CASQDSNSPLHF	TGTGCCAGCCAGGACAGTAATTCACCCCTCCACTTT
.	many	TRBV9	TRBJ2-7	CASSVGTDPYEQYF	TGTGCCAGCAGCGTAGGGACCGACCCCTACGAGCAGTACTTC
.	many	TRBV20-1	TRBJ2-5	CSASGKETQYF	TGCAGTGCTTCAGGGAAAGAGACCCAGTACTTC
.	many	TRBV29-1	TRBJ1-1	CSVHYRQSMNTEAFF	TGCAGCGTCCACTATCGACAGTCCATGAACACTGAAGCTTTCTTT
.	.	TRBV27	TRBJ1-5	CASSLRIDSNQPQLF	TGTGCCAGCAGTTTACGGATAGATAGCAATCAGCCCCAGCTTTTT
.	many	TRBV19	TRBJ1-3	CASSLPRQGINTIYF	TGTGCCAGTAGTCTTCCAAGGCAGGGAATCAACACCATATATTTT
.	.	TRBV28	TRBJ2-2	CASSRAAGRNTGELFF	TGTGCCAGCTCCCGGGCGGCGGGACGGAACACCGGGGAGCTGTTTTTT
.	many	TRBV30	TRBJ1-2	CAWRTGRRYGYTF	TGTGCCTGGAGAACAGGGAGACGCTATGGCTACACCTTC
.	.	TRBV2	TRBJ2-7	CASSEALKYEQYF	TGTGCCAGCAGTGAAGCGTTGAAGTACGAGCAGTACTTC
.	.	TRBV6-5	TRBJ1-1	CASSQSTAGNTEAFF	TGTGCCAGCAGTCAATCGACAGCCGGGAACACTGAAGCTTTCTTT
.	many	TRBV7-2	TRBJ1-2	CASSFNQLYGYTF	TGTGCCAGCAGCTTCAACCAGCTCTATGGCTACACCTTC
TRBD1	many	TRBV20-1	TRBJ1-1	CSAGDRVSDTEAFF	TGCAGTGCAGGGGACAGGGTTTCGGACACTGAAGCTTTCTTT
TRBD2	many	TRBV5-1	TRBJ2-7	CASSLTSGSRNEQYF	TGCGCCAGCAGCTTAACTAGCGGGAGCAGAAACGAGCAGTACTTC
.	.	TRBV20-1	TRBJ1-1	CSAGRLNTEAFF	TGCAGTGCCGGGCGTCTGAACACTGAAGCTTTCTTT
.	many	TRBV5-1	TRBJ1-2	CASSLDTTVQAGYTF	TGCGCCAGCAGCTTAGATACGACAGTTCAAGCCGGCTACACCTTC
TRBD2	many	TRBV6-2/TRBV6-3	TRBJ2-7	CASSYLAGTYEQYF	TGTGCCAGCAGTTACCTAGCGGGAACCTACGAGCAGTACTTC
.	many	TRBV6-2/TRBV6-3	TRBJ1-1	CASSYEMREAFF	TGTGCCAGCAGTTACGAGATGAGAGAAGCTTTCTTT
.	medium-sized	TRBV12-3/TRBV12-4	TRBJ2-5	CASSPSTWGGETQYF	TGTGCCAGCAGCCCGTCCACGTGGGGAGGAGAGACCCAGTACTTC
TRBD2	few	TRBV15	TRBJ2-1	CATSRGPRGGSTRASYNEQFF	TGTGCCACCAGCAGAGGCCCCCGGGGAGGGTCTACGCGGGCATCCTACAATGAGCAGTTCTTC
.	many	TRBV12-3/TRBV12-4	TRBJ2-5	CASSLAGTTMGTQYF	TGTGCCAGCAGTTTAGCCGGGACAACTATGGGGACCCAGTACTTC
.	many	TRBV6-5	TRBJ2-7	CASKSGPSVDYEQYF	TGTGCCAGCAAATCGGGTCCCTCGGTGGACTACGAGCAGTACTTC
.	.	TRBV9	TRBJ1-2	CASSVAAGDYGYTF	TGTGCCAGCAGCGTAGCTGCAGGGGACTATGGCTACACCTTC
.	many	TRBV7-9	TRBJ2-5	CASSPESFQETQYF	TGTGCCAGCAGCCCGGAGAGCTTCCAAGAGACCCAGTACTTC
.	many	TRBV6-1	TRBJ2-7	CASSDRGVGEQYF	TGTGCCAGCAGTGACAGGGGAGTGGGTGAGCAGTACTTC
.	.	TRBV5-8	TRBJ2-5	CASSPLDRAPQETQYF	TGTGCCAGCAGCCCCCTCGACCGAGCACCTCAAGAGACCCAGTACTTC
.	many	TRBV27	TRBJ1-1	CASSPRRSTEAFF	TGTGCCAGCAGTCCTCGGAGGTCCACTGAAGCTTTCTTT
TRBD2	many	TRBV5-1	TRBJ2-7	CASSLGLAATYEQYF	TGCGCCAGCAGCTTGGGGCTAGCGGCTACCTACGAGCAGTACTTC
.	many	TRBV12-3/TRBV12-4	TRBJ1-1	CASSSWVRNAEAFF	TGTGCCAGCAGTTCCTGGGTGAGGAACGCTGAAGCTTTCTTT
TRBD1	few	TRBV12-3/TRBV12-4	TRBJ1-5	CASSPGQVFQPQHF	TGTGCCAGCAGTCCAGGACAGGTCTTTCAGCCCCAGCATTTT
.	few	TRBV30	TRBJ1-5	CAWSADSNQPQHF	TGTGCCTGGAGTGCAGATAGCAATCAGCCCCAGCATTTT
TRBD1	many	TRBV19	TRBJ1-5	CASSPQGSGNQPQHF	TGTGCCAGTAGTCCACAGGGGTCGGGCAATCAGCCCCAGCATTTT
.	.	TRBV6-1	TRBJ1-6	CASRENSPLHF	TGTGCCAGCAGGGAAAATTCACCCCTCCACTTT
.	many	TRBV19	TRBJ1-1	CASSTPGVAFF	TGTGCCAGTAGTACCCCGGGGGTCGCTTTCTTT
.	many	TRBV29-1	TRBJ1-2	CSVEDRAGVDYGYTF	TGCAGCGTTGAAGATCGGGCAGGGGTAGACTATGGCTACACCTTC
.	.	TRBV4-2	TRBJ2-2	CASSQLLLQSTTGELFF	TGTGCCAGCAGCCAATTGCTTCTACAGTCAACCACCGGGGAGCTGTTTTTT
.	.	TRBV11-2	TRBJ2-5	CASSPPIAPETQYF	TGTGCCAGCAGCCCCCCCATAGCGCCCGAGACCCAGTACTTC